This is a list of T cell receptor beta chains from one sample in a study of cytomegalovirus exposure and HLA in healthy donors. Assay: immunoSEQ multiplex PCR; the TCRdb copy retains only in-frame clones and omits some. The repertoire holds 200,000 to 250,000 clones, with over 70% as singletons. The material sequenced was PBMCs. These receptors all come from a woman aged 25 to 39 in good health and CMV-seropositive. The CDR3 runs from the conserved cysteine through the conserved F or W. D genes are given only for firm matches. Where a row states a size, it is once, few, many or the class of an expanded clone; other rows omit it.

.	.	TRBV2	TRBJ1-1	TGTGCCAGCAGTGGCGAGGCCCTGGCTGAAGCTTTCTTT	CASSGEALAEAFF
.	.	TRBV29-1	TRBJ2-5	TGCAGCGTTGTTGGGGAAAAAGAGACCCAGTACTTC	CSVVGEKETQYF
TRBD2	once	TRBV27	TRBJ2-1	TGTGCCAGCAGTTTGAGGGGCGGGAGCGATGAGCAGTTCTTC	CASSLRGGSDEQFF
TRBD1	.	TRBV18	TRBJ1-2	TGTGCCAGCTCACCAAACTTGATTGCGGGACAGGGAAATGGCTACACCTTC	CASSPNLIAGQGNGYTF
TRBD2	.	TRBV29-1	TRBJ2-1	TGCAGCTCGGGAGGGTACAATGAGCAGTTCTTC	CSSGGYNEQFF
.	.	TRBV6-5	TRBJ1-2	TGTGCCAGCAGTTCCCTAGGATTCTATGGCTACACCTTC	CASSSLGFYGYTF
TRBD2	few	TRBV15	TRBJ2-1	TGTGCCACCAGCATCGGGACTAGCGAGCATGAGCAGTTCTTC	CATSIGTSEHEQFF
TRBD1	.	TRBV10-3	TRBJ1-2	TGTGCCATCAGTGAAGGGACAGGGAATGGCTACACCTTC	CAISEGTGNGYTF
.	.	TRBV29-1	TRBJ2-2	TGCAGCGTTGAAGTTCAGATCCCGCGGGTCAGCACCGGGGAGCTGTTTTTT	CSVEVQIPRVSTGELFF
TRBD1	few	TRBV5-6	TRBJ1-2	TGTGCCAGCAGCCTAGGACAGGGAGAAGCGGCGTATGGCTACACCTTC	CASSLGQGEAAYGYTF
.	once	TRBV29-1	TRBJ1-1	TGCAGCGTTGTAGGGGCAGGCTCCATGAACACTGAAGCTTTCTTT	CSVVGAGSMNTEAFF
TRBD1	once	TRBV27	TRBJ2-1	TGTGCCAGCAGTTTGAGGGGGCCGGGACATGAGCAGTTCTTC	CASSLRGPGHEQFF
.	.	TRBV18	TRBJ2-1	TGTGCCAGCTCACCACGGGATCTTTCAAACAATGAGCAGTTCTTC	CASSPRDLSNNEQFF
.	.	TRBV5-1	TRBJ1-1	TGCGCCAGCAGCTTGGATGGGGGAACAGGGCGTAAAGCTTTCTTT	CASSLDGGTGRKAFF
.	.	TRBV11-2	TRBJ2-5	TGTGCCAGCAGCTTAGTAGTCCCGGGGGCGAGGTTTGAGACCCAGTACTTC	CASSLVVPGARFETQYF
.	.	TRBV2	TRBJ1-5	TGTGCCAGCAGTCGAACCTTGCAGGGTATACAGCCCCAGCATTTT	CASSRTLQGIQPQHF
.	.	TRBV27	TRBJ2-7	TGTGCCAGCAGTTTGTTGGCAGGGGCCTCCTACGAGCAGTACTTC	CASSLLAGASYEQYF
.	.	TRBV10-3	TRBJ1-5	TGTGCCATCAGTGAGTCTCAGGTTCAGCCCCAGCATTTT	CAISESQVQPQHF
.	.	TRBV6-4	TRBJ1-5	TGTGCCAGCAGTGACACGAGAGGCAATCAGCCCCAGCATTTT	CASSDTRGNQPQHF
.	many	TRBV20-1	TRBJ2-5	TGCAGTCTCGAGCACCAAGAGACCCAGTACTTC	CSLEHQETQYF
TRBD1	.	TRBV9	TRBJ1-5	TGTGCTGGGGCGGCAGGGGGAGATCAGCCCCAGCATTTT	CAGAAGGDQPQHF
.	.	TRBV5-4	TRBJ2-7	TGTGCCAGCAGGTCGGGGCAATCCTACGAGCAGTACTTC	CASRSGQSYEQYF
.	.	TRBV19	TRBJ1-2	TGTGCCAGTAGTATTACAGGGATGACGCACTATGGCTACACCTTC	CASSITGMTHYGYTF
.	.	TRBV2	TRBJ2-7	TGTGCCAGCAACGGAGGGATCGGGGGAGGCCCCTACGAGCAGTACTTC	CASNGGIGGGPYEQYF
.	.	TRBV6-4	TRBJ2-1	TGTGCCAGCAGTGAGGGGGACTACAATGAGCAGTTCTTC	CASSEGDYNEQFF
.	.	TRBV20-1	TRBJ2-5	TGCAGTGCTAGACCGCGAGGGACCCAGTACTTC	CSARPRGTQYF
TRBD2	.	TRBV15	TRBJ2-3	TGTGCCACCAGCAGAGATCGGGGGTTGCGGGAGTTCGGCACGCAGTATTTT	CATSRDRGLREFGTQYF
.	.	TRBV18	TRBJ1-3	TGTGCCAGCTCACCCCTCTCCGGGGGAATAAGTGGAAACACCATATATTTT	CASSPLSGGISGNTIYF
TRBD1	.	TRBV6-4	TRBJ1-2	TGTGCCAGCAGTGACGGGGGGACAGGGAATGGCTACACCTTC	CASSDGGTGNGYTF
.	.	TRBV12-5	TRBJ1-5	TGTGCTAGTGGTTTGGAGGGTTTTCAGCCCCAGCATTTT	CASGLEGFQPQHF
.	.	TRBV30	TRBJ1-3	TGTGCCTGGAGTGGACAGGGAAACACCATATATTTT	CAWSGQGNTIYF
TRBD1	.	TRBV4-1	TRBJ2-1	TGCGCCAGCAGCCAATTGTCGGGACAGAACTACAATGAGCAGTTCTTC	CASSQLSGQNYNEQFF
.	.	TRBV7-7	TRBJ2-1	TGTGCTAGCAGCCCTAGTGTGGCGGGGGAGCAGTTCTTC	CASSPSVAGEQFF